This T cell receptor beta chain was recovered during a study of shared clonotypes between healthy human individuals. The study's findings and limits: Clonotypes which were not shared had lower generation probabilities than clonotypes that all four donors shared. In this cohort, only blood was sampled, and tissue repertoires likely differ. The low donor count limited represented genetic and exposure-history diversity.

Authors' processing steps: Filtering was not the same, since immunoSEQ gave junction-only sequences without quality scores. The repertoire was sequenced with immunoSEQ multiplex PCR; TCRdb's copy has only in-frame clones and lacks some. V, J and clone size derive from that table, while D and trimming were established from the DNA sequence. The sample has 2,500,000 or so clones; around nine tenths are singletons. On this clone: Antigen unknown.

The TCR sequence derives from a man aged 18-30 years in good health. The specimen was naive CD4+ T cells sorted from blood. The subset is: CD45RA+ positively selected.

CDR3 sequence (DNA): TGTGCCAGCAGTTTCACCGGGACTAGCCGGGATACGCAGTATTTT. Its translation: CASSFTGTSRDTQYF. V gene TRBV27 combines with J gene TRBJ2-3, with 9 bases that match TRBD2. With 3 bases clipped from V and 6 bases from J, the junction kept 7 bases outside the gene matches. Per the germline V gene, CDR1 is MNHEY and CDR2 is SMNVEV (reference sequence). The CDR3 contains 15 residues.